The rows below give T cell receptor beta chains drawn from one sample of a study of blood T cell repertoires in COVID-19. The method was immunoSEQ multiplex PCR; TCRdb's version includes in-frame clones alone and lacks a portion of them. The repertoire consists of approximately 230,000 clones, with 65% to 80% occurring once and the leading ten covering around 4.1%. The sequenced sample was peripheral blood. These TCRs come from a middle-aged woman with active or convalescent COVID-19. CDR3s include the opening cysteine and the closing phenylalanine or tryptophan. The order of the fields is V gene, clone size, D gene, J gene, CDR3 DNA, CDR3 protein. D genes are given only for firm matches. Clone size is stated in some rows and not others, as once, few, many or a class when expanded.

TRBV3-1/TRBV3-2	NA	NA	TRBJ2-4	TGTGCCAGCAGCCAAGTCACAGTCGGCGGGAACATTCAGTACTTC	CASSQVTVGGNIQYF
TRBV7-8	NA	TRBD1	TRBJ1-6	TGTGCCAGCAGCTTAGACAGGGGGCTAAATTCACCCCTCCACTTT	CASSLDRGLNSPLHF
TRBV21-1	NA	NA	TRBJ1-6	TGTGCCAGCAGCTACAGGATCGACCCCTATAATTCACCCCTCCACTTT	CASSYRIDPYNSPLHF
TRBV5-1	NA	TRBD1	TRBJ2-3	TGCGCCAGCAGCATGAGGACAGGGTCCACAGATACGCAGTATTTT	CASSMRTGSTDTQYF
TRBV12-5	NA	TRBD2	TRBJ2-7	TGTGCTAGTGGTTGGGGCGGGGGAGGCTACGAGCAGTACTTC	CASGWGGGGYEQYF
TRBV28	NA	NA	TRBJ2-3	TGTGCCAGCAGTTTTAGGGGCCGCGGAGATACGCAGTATTTT	CASSFRGRGDTQYF
TRBV18	once	TRBD2	TRBJ2-2	TGTGCCAGCTCCCCGGGCGGGGGCACCGGGGAGCTGTTTTTT	CASSPGGGTGELFF
TRBV5-1	NA	TRBD1	TRBJ1-4	TGCGCCAGCAGCGCCGAGACAGGGGGGCCAGATGAAAAACTGTTTTTT	CASSAETGGPDEKLFF
TRBV9	few	TRBD1	TRBJ1-2	TGTGCCAGCAGCGTAGGGATGAGACAGGGTCCCCAAAAGGAGGGCTACACCTTC	CASSVGMRQGPQKEGYTF
TRBV4-1	NA	TRBD1	TRBJ2-2	TGCGCCAGCAGCCTCGGACAGGGGGGGACCGGGGAGCTGTTTTTT	CASSLGQGGTGELFF